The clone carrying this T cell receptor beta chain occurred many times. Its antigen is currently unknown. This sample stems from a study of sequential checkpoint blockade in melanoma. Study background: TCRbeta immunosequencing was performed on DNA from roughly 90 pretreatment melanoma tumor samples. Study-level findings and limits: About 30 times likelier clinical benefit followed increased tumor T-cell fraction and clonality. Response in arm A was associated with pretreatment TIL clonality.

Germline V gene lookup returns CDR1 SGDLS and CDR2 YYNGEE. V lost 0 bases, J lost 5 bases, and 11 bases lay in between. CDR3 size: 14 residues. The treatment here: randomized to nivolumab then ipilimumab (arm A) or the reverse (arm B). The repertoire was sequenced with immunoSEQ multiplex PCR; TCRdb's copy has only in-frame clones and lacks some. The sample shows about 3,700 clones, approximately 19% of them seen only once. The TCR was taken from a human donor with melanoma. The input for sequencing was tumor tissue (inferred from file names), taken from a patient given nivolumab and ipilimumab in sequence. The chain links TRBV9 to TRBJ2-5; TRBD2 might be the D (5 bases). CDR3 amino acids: CASSVEAGGETQYF. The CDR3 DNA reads TGTGCCAGCAGCGTAGAGGCCGGCGGGGAGACCCAGTACTTC.